The clone carrying this T cell receptor (beta chain) was seen repeatedly, ten times or more. Its target is not known. This specimen comes from a study of early T cells in non-severe SARS-CoV-2 infection. Across the study: Chains from this unsorted whole-blood bulk RNA could not be paired. Regarding the study as a whole: The VDJdb matching leaned toward anti-spike CD8 responses and overlooked private and CD4 specificities.

J gave up 5 bases and V 3 bases, and 12 bases lay outside the gene matches. The CDR3 is 16 residues long. Germline lookup yields CDR1 SGDLS and CDR2 YYNGEE. Attachment of unique molecular identifiers to individual cDNA molecules was performed. MiXCR was run by TCRdb on the 5' RACE reads, yielding one entry per CDR3 protein. The profile shows approximately 70,000 distinct CDR3 sequences, approximately 13% of them singletons. The chain uses TRBV9 and TRBJ1-1, with 8 bases matching TRBD1. The sequenced sample was whole blood. The clonotype originates from an adult who was a healthcare worker with PCR-confirmed SARS-CoV-2 infection or an uninfected control (not recorded which). The CDR3 nucleotides are TGTGCCAGCAGCGCCTCAACGGAGACAGGGGTAACTGAAGCTTTCTTT. Amino acids: CASSASTETGVTEAFF.